This T cell receptor (beta chain) was sequenced during a study of vaccination effects on CD4 cells after COVID-19. Study information: It was a median of 72 days after the second dose that post-vaccine samples were obtained.

General study results and limits: In the study, convalescent patients were few, and early post-infection timepoints were absent. Marked clonal contraction of both clone types appeared late after vaccination.

Upon completion of 10 to 11 days in culture, CD4+ T cells were isolated. All participants had two doses of either the BNT162b2 or mRNA-1273 vaccine. Recipients of the vaccine had no prior SARS-CoV-2 infection and negative nucleocapsid antibodies. The assay was immunoSEQ multiplex PCR, and TCRdb's table has in-frame clones only and misses some. The sample contains tens of thousands of clones, 74% of which appear only once. The germline V and J ends were trimmed by 3 bases and 5 bases, with 23 bases remaining between them. The CDR3 has 17 residues. The germline V gene encodes CDR1 SGHDT and CDR2 YYEEEE. This clone has just one count. Its antigen remains unknown.

This clonotype was sampled from a human donor who received a COVID-19 vaccine. This chain uses TRBV5-6 with TRBJ1-1, with D hard to call. Sequencing used CD4+ T cells from PBMCs cultured without peptide, obtained after COVID-19 vaccination. This chain's CDR3 is CASSYDQLPRVRTEAFF. The CDR3 DNA follows: TGTGCCAGCAGCTACGACCAACTGCCCCGGGTTCGGACTGAAGCTTTCTTT. Full variable domain (remainder filled in from reference TRBV5-6 and TRBJ1-1): DAGVTQSPTHLIKTRGQQVTLRCSPKSGHDTVSWYQQALGQGPQFIFQYYEEEERQRGNFPDRFSGHQFPNYSSELNVNALLLGDSALYLCASSYDQLPRVRTEAFFGQGTRLTVV.